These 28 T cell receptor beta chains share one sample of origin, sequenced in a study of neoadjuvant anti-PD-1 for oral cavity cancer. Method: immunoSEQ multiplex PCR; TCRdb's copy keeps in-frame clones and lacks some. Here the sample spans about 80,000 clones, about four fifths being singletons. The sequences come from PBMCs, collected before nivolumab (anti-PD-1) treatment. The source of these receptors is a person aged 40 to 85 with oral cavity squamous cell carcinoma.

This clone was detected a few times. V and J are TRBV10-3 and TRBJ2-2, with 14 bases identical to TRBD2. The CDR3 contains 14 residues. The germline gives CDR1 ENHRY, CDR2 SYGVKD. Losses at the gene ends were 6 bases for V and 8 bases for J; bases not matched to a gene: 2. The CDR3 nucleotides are TGTGCCATCAGGGGACTAGCGGGAGTAGGGGAGCTGTTTTTT. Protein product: CAIRGLAGVGELFF.

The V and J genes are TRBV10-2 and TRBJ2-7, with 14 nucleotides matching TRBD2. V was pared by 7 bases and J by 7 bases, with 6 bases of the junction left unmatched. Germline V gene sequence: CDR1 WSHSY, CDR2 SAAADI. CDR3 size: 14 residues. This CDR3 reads CASKGTSGSREQYF. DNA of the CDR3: TGCGCCAGCAAGGGGACTAGCGGGAGTAGGGAGCAGTACTTC.

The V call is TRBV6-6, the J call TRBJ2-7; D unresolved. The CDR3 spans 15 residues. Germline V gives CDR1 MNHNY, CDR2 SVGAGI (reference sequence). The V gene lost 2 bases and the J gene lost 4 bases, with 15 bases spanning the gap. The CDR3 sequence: CASSYEPPPTYEQYF. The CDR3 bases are TGTGCCAGCAGTTACGAGCCCCCGCCTACATACGAGCAGTACTTC.

The CDR3 is CASSLWAGNQPQHF. The CDR3 bases are TGTGCCAGCAGTTTATGGGCAGGCAATCAGCCCCAGCATTTT. J is TRBJ1-5 and V is TRBV27, with no clear D. CDR3 length: 14 amino acids. The V end lost 1 base, the J end lost 2 bases, and 6 bases lay between the germline ends. Germline-derived CDR1 and CDR2 are MNHEY and SMNVEV (reference sequence).

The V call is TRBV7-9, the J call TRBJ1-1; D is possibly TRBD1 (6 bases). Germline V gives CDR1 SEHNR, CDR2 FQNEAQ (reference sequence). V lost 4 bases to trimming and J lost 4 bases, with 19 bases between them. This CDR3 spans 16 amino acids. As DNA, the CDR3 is TGTGCCAGCAGCTCTTACCCGGAAAGGGGGGGCACTGAAGCTTTCTTT. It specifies CASSSYPERGGTEAFF. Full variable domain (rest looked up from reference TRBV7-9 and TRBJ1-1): DTGVSQNPRHKITKRGQNVTFRCDPISEHNRLYWYRQTLGQGPEFLTYFQNEAQLEKSRLLSDRFSAERPKGSFSTLEIQRTEQGDSAMYLCASSSYPERGGTEAFFGQGTRLTVV.

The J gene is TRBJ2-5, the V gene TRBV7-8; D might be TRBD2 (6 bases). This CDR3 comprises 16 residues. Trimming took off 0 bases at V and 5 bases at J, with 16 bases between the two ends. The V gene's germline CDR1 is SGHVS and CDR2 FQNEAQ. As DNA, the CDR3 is TGTGCCAGCAGCTTAGCTGGGCGGGAAGGGTCTGAGACCCAGTACTTC. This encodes CASSLAGREGSETQYF.

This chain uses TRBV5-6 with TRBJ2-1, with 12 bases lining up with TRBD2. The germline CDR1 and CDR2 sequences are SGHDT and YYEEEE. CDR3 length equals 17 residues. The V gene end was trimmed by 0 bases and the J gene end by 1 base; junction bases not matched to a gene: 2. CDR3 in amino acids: CASSLASGRASYNEQFF. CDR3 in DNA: TGTGCCAGCAGCTTGGCTAGCGGGAGGGCTTCCTACAATGAGCAGTTCTTC.

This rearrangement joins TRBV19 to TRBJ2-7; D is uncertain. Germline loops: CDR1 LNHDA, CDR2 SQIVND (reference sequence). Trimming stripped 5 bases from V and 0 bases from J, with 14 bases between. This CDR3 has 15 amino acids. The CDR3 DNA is TGTGCCAGTAGTGAGACGTGGCGGCGCTCCTACGAGCAGTACTTC. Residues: CASSETWRRSYEQYF. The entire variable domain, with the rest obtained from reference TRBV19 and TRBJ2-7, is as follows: DGGITQSPKYLFRKEGQNVTLSCEQNLNHDAMYWYRQDPGQGLRLIYYSQIVNDFQKGDIAEGYSVSREKKESFPLTVTSAQKNPTAFYLCASSETWRRSYEQYFGPGTRLTVT.

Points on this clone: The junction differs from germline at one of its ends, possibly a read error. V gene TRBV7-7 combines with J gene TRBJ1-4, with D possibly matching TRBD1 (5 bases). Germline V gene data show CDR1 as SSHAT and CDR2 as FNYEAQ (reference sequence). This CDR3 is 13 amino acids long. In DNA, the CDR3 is TGTGCTAGCAGCTTTGGGGGTAATGAAAAACTGTTTTTT. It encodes CASSFGGNEKLFF.

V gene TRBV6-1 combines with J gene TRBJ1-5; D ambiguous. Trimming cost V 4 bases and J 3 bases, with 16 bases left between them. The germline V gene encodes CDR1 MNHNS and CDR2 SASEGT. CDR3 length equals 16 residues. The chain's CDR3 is CASSVSAGLNNQPQHF. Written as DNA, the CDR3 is TGTGCCAGCAGTGTTTCAGCCGGGCTTAACAATCAGCCCCAGCATTTT.

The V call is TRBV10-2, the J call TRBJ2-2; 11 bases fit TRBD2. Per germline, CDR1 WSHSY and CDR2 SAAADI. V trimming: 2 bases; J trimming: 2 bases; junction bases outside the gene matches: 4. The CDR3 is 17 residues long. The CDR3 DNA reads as TGCGCCAGCAGTGAGATGGGACTAGCGGTAAACACCGGGGAGCTGTTTTTT. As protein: CASSEMGLAVNTGELFF.

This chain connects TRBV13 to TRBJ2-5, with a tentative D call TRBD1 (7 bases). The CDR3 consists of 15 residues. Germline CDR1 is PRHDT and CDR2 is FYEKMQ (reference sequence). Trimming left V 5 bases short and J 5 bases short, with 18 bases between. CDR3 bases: TGTGCCAGCAGCCCGCGGGGTAGCAGGGGGGAGACCCAGTACTTC. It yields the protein CASSPRGSRGETQYF.

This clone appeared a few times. CDR3 sequence reads: CASSFRAGVADTQYF. The CDR3 DNA is TGTGCCAGCAGCTTCAGAGCGGGAGTGGCAGATACGCAGTATTTT. The chain uses TRBV11-2 and TRBJ2-3, with 8 bases lining up with TRBD2. This CDR3 is built from 15 residues. V was clipped by 3 bases and J by 4 bases; unmatched bases: 6. CDR1 is SGHAT, CDR2 FQNNGV, per germline.

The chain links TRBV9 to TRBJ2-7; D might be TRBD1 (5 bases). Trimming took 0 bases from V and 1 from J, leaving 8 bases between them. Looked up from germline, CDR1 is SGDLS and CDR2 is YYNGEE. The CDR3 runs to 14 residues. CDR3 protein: CASSVGGMSYEQYF. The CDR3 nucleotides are TGTGCCAGCAGCGTAGGGGGCATGTCCTACGAGCAGTACTTC.

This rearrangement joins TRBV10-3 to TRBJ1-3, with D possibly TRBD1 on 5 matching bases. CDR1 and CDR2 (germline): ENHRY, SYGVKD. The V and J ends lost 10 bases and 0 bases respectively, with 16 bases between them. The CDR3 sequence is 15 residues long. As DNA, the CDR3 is TGTGCCACCCGGGACGGCGCCTTCTCTGGAAACACCATATATTTT. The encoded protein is CATRDGAFSGNTIYF.

CDR3 sequence (DNA): TGTGCCAGCAGTTGGAGGGGGCAAGGCTACACCTTC. Its translation: CASSWRGQGYTF. V is TRBV28 and J is TRBJ1-2, with 7 bases aligning to TRBD1. CDR1 is MDHEN, CDR2 SYDVKM, per germline. The V and J ends lost 4 bases and 8 bases, in that order; junction bases with no gene match: 4. This CDR3 contains 12 residues.

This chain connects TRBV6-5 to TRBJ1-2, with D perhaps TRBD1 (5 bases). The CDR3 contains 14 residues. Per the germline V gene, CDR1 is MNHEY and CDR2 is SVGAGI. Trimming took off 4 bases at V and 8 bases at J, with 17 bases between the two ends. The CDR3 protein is CASSLGQGSYGYTF. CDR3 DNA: TGTGCCAGCAGTTTGGGGCAGGGAAGCTACGGCTACACCTTC.

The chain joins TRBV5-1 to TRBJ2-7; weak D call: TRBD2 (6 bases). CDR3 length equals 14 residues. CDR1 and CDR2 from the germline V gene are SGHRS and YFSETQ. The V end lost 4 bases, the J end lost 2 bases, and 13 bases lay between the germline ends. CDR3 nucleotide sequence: TGCGCCAGCAGCAGCAGGGACTTACCCTACGAGCAGTACTTC. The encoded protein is CASSSRDLPYEQYF. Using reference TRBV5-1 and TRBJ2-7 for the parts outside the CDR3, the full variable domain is KAGVTQTPRYLIKTRGQQVTLSCSPISGHRSVSWYQQTPGQGLQFLFEYFSETQRNKGNFPGRFSGRQFSNSRSEMNVSTLELGDSALYLCASSSRDLPYEQYFGPGTRLTVT.

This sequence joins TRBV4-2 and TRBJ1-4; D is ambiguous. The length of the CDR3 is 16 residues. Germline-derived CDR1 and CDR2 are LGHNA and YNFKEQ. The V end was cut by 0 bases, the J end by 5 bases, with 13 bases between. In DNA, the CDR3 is TGTGCCAGCAGCCAAGAAAATTTGCAGAGCAATGAAAAACTGTTTTTT. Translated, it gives CASSQENLQSNEKLFF.

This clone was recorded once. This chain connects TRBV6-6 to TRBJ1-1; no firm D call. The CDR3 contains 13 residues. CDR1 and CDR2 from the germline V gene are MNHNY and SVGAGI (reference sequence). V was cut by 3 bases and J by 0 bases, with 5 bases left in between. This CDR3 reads CASSYILNTEAFF. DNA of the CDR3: TGTGCCAGCAGTTATATTCTGAACACTGAAGCTTTCTTT.

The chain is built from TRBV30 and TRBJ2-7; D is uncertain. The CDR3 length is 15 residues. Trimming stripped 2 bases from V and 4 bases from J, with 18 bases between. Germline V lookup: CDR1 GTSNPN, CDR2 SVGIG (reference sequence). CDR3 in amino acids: CAWSPLDGLRYEQYF. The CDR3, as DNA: TGTGCCTGGAGTCCCCTAGATGGGCTGAGATACGAGCAGTACTTC.

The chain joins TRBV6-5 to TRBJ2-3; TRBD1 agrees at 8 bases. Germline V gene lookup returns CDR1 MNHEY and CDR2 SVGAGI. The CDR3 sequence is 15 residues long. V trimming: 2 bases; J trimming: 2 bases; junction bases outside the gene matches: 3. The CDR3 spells CASSYRQGPTDTQYF. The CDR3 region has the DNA TGTGCCAGCAGTTACAGACAGGGGCCCACAGATACGCAGTATTTT.

CDR3 amino acids: CASSDDTGDNWNTEAFF. Here the CDR3 DNA reads TGTGCCAGCAGTGACGATACAGGGGACAATTGGAACACTGAAGCTTTCTTT. The J gene is TRBJ1-1, the V gene TRBV6-1; TRBD1 agrees at 7 bases. Germline V gene lookup returns CDR1 MNHNS and CDR2 SASEGT. Losses at the gene ends were 3 bases for V and 1 base for J; bases not matched to a gene: 11. This CDR3 has 17 amino acids.

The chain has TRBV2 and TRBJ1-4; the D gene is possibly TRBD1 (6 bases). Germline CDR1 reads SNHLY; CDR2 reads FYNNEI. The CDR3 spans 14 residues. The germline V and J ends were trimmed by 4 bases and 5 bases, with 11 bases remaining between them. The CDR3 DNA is TGTGCCAGCAGTGGAGGGGACAACAATGAAAAACTGTTTTTT. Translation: CASSGGDNNEKLFF.

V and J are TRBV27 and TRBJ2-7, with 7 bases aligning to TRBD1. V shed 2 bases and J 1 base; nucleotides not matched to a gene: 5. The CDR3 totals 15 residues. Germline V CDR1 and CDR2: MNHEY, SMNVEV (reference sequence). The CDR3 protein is CASSLGTAKSYEQYF. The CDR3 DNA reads TGTGCCAGCAGTTTAGGGACAGCCAAATCCTACGAGCAGTACTTC.

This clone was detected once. CDR3 nucleotide sequence: TGTGCCAGTAGTATAGATCAACAGGGGGGGACTGAAGCTTTCTTT. It encodes CASSIDQQGGTEAFF. The chain combines TRBV19 with TRBJ1-1; 8 bases match TRBD1. With 0 bases clipped from V and 5 bases from J, the junction kept 5 bases outside the gene matches. The CDR3 length is 15 residues. In germline, CDR1 is LNHDA, CDR2 SQIVND (reference sequence).

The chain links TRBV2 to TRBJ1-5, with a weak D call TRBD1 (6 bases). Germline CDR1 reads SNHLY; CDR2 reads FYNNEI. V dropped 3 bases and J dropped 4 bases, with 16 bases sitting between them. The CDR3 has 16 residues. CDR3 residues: CASSDSKGGTNQPQHF. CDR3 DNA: TGTGCCAGCAGTGACAGTAAGGGTGGGACAAATCAGCCCCAGCATTTT.

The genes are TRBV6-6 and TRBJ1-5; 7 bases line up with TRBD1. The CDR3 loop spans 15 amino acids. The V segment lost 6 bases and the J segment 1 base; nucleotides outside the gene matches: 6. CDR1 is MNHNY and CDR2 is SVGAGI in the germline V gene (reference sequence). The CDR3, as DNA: TGTGCCAGCAGCCAACCGGGACAGAGCAATCAGCCCCAGCATTTT. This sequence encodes CASSQPGQSNQPQHF.